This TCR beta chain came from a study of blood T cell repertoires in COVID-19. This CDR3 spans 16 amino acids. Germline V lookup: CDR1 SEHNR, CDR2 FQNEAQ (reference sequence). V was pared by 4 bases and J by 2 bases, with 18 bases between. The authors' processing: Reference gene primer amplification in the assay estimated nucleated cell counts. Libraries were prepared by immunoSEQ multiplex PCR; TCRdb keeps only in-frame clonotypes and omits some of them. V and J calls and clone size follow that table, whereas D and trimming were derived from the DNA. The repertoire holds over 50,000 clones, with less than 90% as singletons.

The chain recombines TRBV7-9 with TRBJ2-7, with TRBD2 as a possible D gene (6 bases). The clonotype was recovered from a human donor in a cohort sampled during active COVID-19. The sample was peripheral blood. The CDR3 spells CASSSVAAGFTYEQYF. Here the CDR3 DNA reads TGTGCCAGCAGCTCGGTCGCGGCGGGGTTTACCTACGAGCAGTACTTC.